A single sample is the source of the 2 T cell receptor beta chains below, sequenced in a study of cytomegalovirus exposure and HLA in healthy donors. Primers: 60 Vbeta forward and 13 Jbeta reverse. Clones were read by immunoSEQ multiplex PCR, and TCRdb kept only the in-frame ones, dropping some. The sample shows roughly 160,000 clones, about four fifths of them seen only once. The material sequenced was PBMCs. Receptors were obtained from a boy under 10 years old in good health and CMV-seronegative.

V and J are TRBV15 and TRBJ2-2; TRBD2 matches at 10 bases. CDR3 size: 18 residues. The junction had 11 bases not matched to a gene; V was cut back by 0 bases and J by 7 bases. CDR1 LNHNV and CDR2 YYDKDF come from the germline V gene (reference sequence). CDR3 in DNA: TGTGCCACCAGCAGAGATAAGGGGCTAGCGGGAGAGGACGGGGAGCTGTTTTTT. This codes for CATSRDKGLAGEDGELFF. Based on the CDR3 plus reference TRBV15 and TRBJ2-2, the full variable domain is DAMVIQNPRYQVTQFGKPVTLSCSQTLNHNVMYWYQQKSSQAPKLLFHYYDKDFNNEADTPDNFQSRRPNTSFCFLDIRSPGLGDTAMYLCATSRDKGLAGEDGELFFGEGSRLTVL.

This clone was counted only a few times. This sequence joins TRBV6-1 and TRBJ2-7; D call uncertain. Germline CDR1 and CDR2: MNHNS and SASEGT. CDR3 length: 13 amino acids. Deletions cut 2 bases from V and 3 bases from J, with 8 bases between. CDR3 amino acids: CASSEQYGYEQYF. As DNA, the CDR3 is TGTGCCAGCAGTGAACAGTATGGCTACGAGCAGTACTTC.